These T cell receptor beta chains were read from a single sample in a study of blood T cell repertoires in COVID-19. Profiled with immunoSEQ multiplex PCR; TCRdb holds only in-frame clones, not every one. Here the sample spans 130,000 to 150,000 clones, about 92% being singletons. Sequences were obtained from peripheral blood. The origin of the receptors is a human donor in a cohort sampled during active COVID-19. Both conserved end residues are part of each CDR3. The D gene is left open where the match is weak. Clone size is shown for a subset of rows, as once, few, many or a class of expanded clone.

clone size: .; D gene: .; J gene: TRBJ2-5; V gene: TRBV5-4; CDR3 protein: CASNEGGSGFLETQYF; CDR3 DNA: TGTGCCAGCAATGAGGGGGGGTCAGGCTTTTTAGAGACCCAGTACTTC
clone size: .; D gene: TRBD1; J gene: TRBJ1-5; V gene: TRBV6-5; CDR3 protein: CASSRQGPDQPQHF; CDR3 DNA: TGTGCCAGCAGCCGACAGGGCCCCGATCAGCCCCAGCATTTT
clone size: .; D gene: .; J gene: TRBJ2-4; V gene: TRBV5-1; CDR3 protein: CASSLGGEHIQYF; CDR3 DNA: TGCGCCAGCAGCTTGGGCGGGGAACACATTCAGTACTTC
clone size: .; D gene: TRBD1; J gene: TRBJ2-1; V gene: TRBV19; CDR3 protein: CASSSSPGQRQFF; CDR3 DNA: TGTGCCAGTAGTTCCTCGCCGGGACAGCGGCAGTTCTTC
clone size: .; D gene: .; J gene: TRBJ2-1; V gene: TRBV9; CDR3 protein: CASSVNRLNPYNEQFF; CDR3 DNA: TGTGCCAGCAGCGTAAATCGACTAAACCCCTACAATGAGCAGTTCTTC
clone size: .; D gene: TRBD1; J gene: TRBJ2-7; V gene: TRBV6-2/TRBV6-3; CDR3 protein: CASSYGAGGNYEQYF; CDR3 DNA: TGTGCCAGCAGTTACGGGGCAGGGGGAAACTACGAGCAGTACTTC
clone size: .; D gene: .; J gene: TRBJ1-2; V gene: TRBV28; CDR3 protein: CASSNRDKPYGYTF; CDR3 DNA: TGTGCCAGCAGTAACCGGGACAAGCCTTATGGCTACACCTTC
clone size: .; D gene: TRBD1; J gene: TRBJ2-2; V gene: TRBV7-8; CDR3 protein: CASSFTDRFTGELFF; CDR3 DNA: TGTGCCAGCAGCTTCACGGACAGGTTTACCGGGGAGCTGTTTTTT
clone size: .; D gene: .; J gene: TRBJ2-1; V gene: TRBV18; CDR3 protein: CASSLTRSAGNEQFF; CDR3 DNA: TGTGCCAGCTCACTTACTCGATCCGCGGGGAATGAGCAGTTCTTC
clone size: once; D gene: TRBD1; J gene: TRBJ2-4; V gene: TRBV5-6; CDR3 protein: CASSLLGQGTDIQYF; CDR3 DNA: TGTGCCAGCAGCTTGCTCGGACAGGGAACAGACATTCAGTACTTC
clone size: .; D gene: .; J gene: TRBJ1-2; V gene: TRBV14; CDR3 protein: CASSRMGSNYGYTF; CDR3 DNA: TGTGCCAGCAGCCGCATGGGGAGTAACTATGGCTACACCTTC
clone size: .; D gene: .; J gene: TRBJ2-7; V gene: TRBV6-5; CDR3 protein: CASRSGGYEQYF; CDR3 DNA: TGTGCCAGCAGATCCGGGGGCTACGAGCAGTACTTC
clone size: .; D gene: TRBD1; J gene: TRBJ1-2; V gene: TRBV2; CDR3 protein: CASSQTGVRSGYTF; CDR3 DNA: TGTGCCAGCAGTCAAACAGGGGTTCGGAGTGGCTACACCTTC
clone size: once; D gene: TRBD1; J gene: TRBJ1-6; V gene: TRBV6-5; CDR3 protein: CASSSRDRADSPLHF; CDR3 DNA: TGTGCCAGCAGTTCCCGTGACAGGGCTGATTCACCCCTCCACTTT
clone size: .; D gene: TRBD1; J gene: TRBJ1-5; V gene: TRBV4-1; CDR3 protein: CASSQDGQGAINQPQHF; CDR3 DNA: TGCGCCAGCAGCCAAGATGGACAGGGGGCAATCAATCAGCCCCAGCATTTT
clone size: .; D gene: .; J gene: TRBJ1-1; V gene: TRBV12-5; CDR3 protein: CASGLVPEYTEAFF; CDR3 DNA: TGTGCTAGTGGTTTGGTACCGGAGTACACTGAAGCTTTCTTT
clone size: .; D gene: .; J gene: TRBJ2-3; V gene: TRBV4-3; CDR3 protein: CASSQDYRTGQYF; CDR3 DNA: TGCGCCAGCAGCCAAGATTATAGGACTGGGCAGTATTTT
clone size: .; D gene: TRBD1; J gene: TRBJ1-5; V gene: TRBV11-1; CDR3 protein: CASSYSGGTSQPQHF; CDR3 DNA: TGTGCCAGCAGCTACTCAGGGGGCACGAGTCAGCCCCAGCATTTT
clone size: .; D gene: TRBD1; J gene: TRBJ2-4; V gene: TRBV2; CDR3 protein: CASSGDRAAKNIQYF; CDR3 DNA: TGTGCCAGCAGCGGGGACAGGGCGGCCAAAAACATTCAGTACTTC
clone size: .; D gene: .; J gene: TRBJ2-5; V gene: TRBV10-3; CDR3 protein: CAITPGLSQETQYF; CDR3 DNA: TGTGCCATCACCCCGGGTCTCAGTCAAGAGACCCAGTACTTC
clone size: .; D gene: TRBD1; J gene: TRBJ1-2; V gene: TRBV29-1; CDR3 protein: CSVRQGGGYTF; CDR3 DNA: TGCAGCGTGAGACAGGGAGGAGGCTACACCTTC
clone size: .; D gene: TRBD1; J gene: TRBJ1-1; V gene: TRBV5-5; CDR3 protein: CASSRQGNTEAFF; CDR3 DNA: TGTGCCAGCTCGAGACAGGGGAACACTGAAGCTTTCTTT